The clone carrying this T cell receptor (beta chain) appeared many times. Trimming cost V 1 base and J 2 bases; bases outside gene matches: 9. The CDR3 has 17 residues. Germline values: CDR1 LNHNV, CDR2 YYDKDF (reference sequence). This sample is drawn from a study of T-cell reconstitution after alpha-beta-depleted transplantation in children. Molecular barcoding with unique molecular identifiers was used for the TCRbeta library. TCRdb passed the PCR reads through MiXCR, listing each CDR3 protein once. The sample shows roughly 300,000 distinct CDR3 sequences, 10% to 13% of them seen only once. The sequence came from a human donor who donated a stem cell graft to a child with acute lymphoblastic leukemia. J is TRBJ2-3 and V is TRBV15; 7 bases are shared with TRBD1. The sequences come from PBMCs from the stem cell graft donor, collected from the stem cell graft. CDR3 coding DNA: TGTGCCACCAGCAGAGGACAGGGATTGGGATTCACAGATACGCAGTATTTT. Amino acids: CATSRGQGLGFTDTQYF.